The rows below give T cell receptor beta chains drawn from one sample of a study of CD8 T cells in Susac syndrome. TCRdb redid the calling of the immunoSEQ multiplex PCR reads with MiXCR, one entry per CDR3 protein. The sample shows under 550,000 distinct CDR3 sequences, around 85% of them seen only once. The sample taken for sequencing was CD8+ T cells from PBMCs. These receptor sequences come from a human donor with multiple sclerosis. CDR3s include the opening cysteine and the closing phenylalanine or tryptophan. The order of the fields is V gene, D gene, J gene, clone size, CDR3 protein, CDR3 DNA. A D gene is named only where the DNA matches it firmly. Part of the rows lack a size; the others show once, few, many or a class for expanded clones.

>TRBV6-1|-|TRBJ1-2|once
CASTPSVLIRTGSDGYTF
TGTGCCAGCACCCCTAGCGTGCTCATCAGAACAGGGTCGGATGGCTACACCTTC
>TRBV27|-|TRBJ1-5|-
CASSSSQEYSNQPQHF
TGTGCCAGCAGTTCGTCACAGGAGTATAGCAATCAGCCCCAGCATTTT
>TRBV20-1|TRBD1|TRBJ1-2|once
CSARMGQFLYGYTF
TGCAGTGCTAGAATGGGACAGTTCCTCTATGGCTACACCTTC
>TRBV6-1|TRBD1|TRBJ2-2|-
CASSDGDRGHTGELFF
TGTGCCAGCAGTGATGGGGACAGGGGGCACACCGGGGAGCTGTTTTTT
>TRBV2|-|TRBJ1-2|-
CASSLGGNLNYGYTF
TGTGCCAGCAGTCTGGGGGGAAACCTTAACTATGGCTACACCTTC
>TRBV20-1|TRBD2|TRBJ2-3|-
CSAAASGGTDTQYF
TGCAGTGCCGCGGCTAGCGGGGGCACAGATACGCAGTATTTT
>TRBV28|-|TRBJ2-1|-
CASSLTGGSEQFF
TGTGCCAGCAGTTTAACCGGCGGATCTGAGCAGTTCTTC
>TRBV29-1|-|TRBJ2-7|-
CSASVGNYEQYF
TGCAGCGCTTCCGTGGGAAACTACGAGCAGTACTTC
>TRBV27|-|TRBJ2-3|-
CASSQNPGDRLRDTDTQYF
TGTGCCAGCAGTCAGAACCCGGGGGATCGGCTCCGGGACACAGATACGCAGTATTTT
>TRBV5-5|-|TRBJ2-7|-
CASSRPYEQYF
TGTGCCAGCAGCAGGCCCTACGAGCAGTACTTC
>TRBV27|-|TRBJ1-2|-
CASSSGVFYGYTF
TGTGCCAGCAGTTCCGGGGTCTTCTATGGCTACACCTTC
>TRBV28|-|TRBJ1-2|-
CASSPGNYGYTF
TGTGCCAGCAGCCCAGGGAACTATGGCTACACCTTC
>TRBV7-9|-|TRBJ2-2|-
CASSLPLNTGELFF
TGTGCCAGCAGCCTCCCACTGAACACCGGGGAGCTGTTTTTT
>TRBV30|TRBD1|TRBJ1-5|-
CAWSLGQGDQPQHF
TGTGCCTGGAGCCTAGGACAGGGAGACCAGCCCCAGCATTTT
>TRBV7-9|-|TRBJ1-5|-
CASSFTENQPQHF
TGTGCCAGCAGCTTTACAGAAAATCAGCCCCAGCATTTT
>TRBV15|TRBD1|TRBJ2-2|once
CATSRPSTGIDTGELFF
TGTGCCACCAGCAGACCCTCGACAGGGATTGACACCGGGGAGCTGTTTTTT
>TRBV19|TRBD2|TRBJ2-1|-
CASSIDGSGSSYNEQFF
TGTGCCAGTAGTATAGACGGGAGCGGGAGTAGCTACAATGAGCAGTTCTTC
>TRBV19|-|TRBJ2-7|-
CASSFSASRSYEQYF
TGTGCCAGTAGTTTCAGCGCGTCCCGGTCCTACGAGCAGTACTTC
>TRBV28|-|TRBJ2-7|few
CASSSDPYEQYF
TGTGCCAGCAGTAGTGATCCGTACGAGCAGTACTTC
>TRBV29-1|TRBD1|TRBJ1-2|-
CSVEVEGARGYTF
TGCAGCGTTGAAGTGGAGGGGGCTCGTGGCTACACCTTC
>TRBV6-5|-|TRBJ1-3|-
CASSYSRQRNTIYF
TGTGCCAGCAGTTACTCCCGTCAGCGAAACACCATATATTTT
>TRBV11-2|-|TRBJ2-3|-
CASSLDRRAQYF
TGTGCCAGCAGCTTAGATCGGAGAGCGCAGTATTTT
>TRBV4-1|-|TRBJ2-2|-
CASSQGTGELFF
TGTGCCAGCAGCCAAGGGACCGGGGAGCTGTTTTTT
>TRBV9|-|TRBJ1-2|few
CASSVDRQSNYGYTF
TGTGCCAGCAGCGTAGACCGGCAGAGTAACTATGGCTACACCTTC
>TRBV6-1|TRBD1|TRBJ2-7|-
CAISDAGTGISGEQYF
TGTGCCATCAGCGACGCCGGGACAGGGATCTCTGGTGAGCAGTACTTC
>TRBV14|-|TRBJ2-2|-
CASSPRVGTGELFF
TGTGCCAGCAGCCCGAGAGTCGGGACCGGGGAGCTGTTTTTT
>TRBV4-1|-|TRBJ2-1|-
CASSQDWASEDDEQFF
TGCGCCAGCAGCCAAGATTGGGCTAGCGAGGACGATGAGCAGTTCTTC
>TRBV4-1|-|TRBJ1-5|-
CASSQLPLRDSNQPQHF
TGCGCCAGCAGCCAACTCCCCCTCCGGGACAGCAATCAGCCCCAGCATTTT
>TRBV6-5|TRBD1|TRBJ2-7|few
CASSYGATGFYEQYF
TGTGCCAGCAGTTACGGGGCGACAGGGTTCTACGAGCAGTACTTC
>TRBV15|-|TRBJ2-7|-
CATSTEQGEHYEQYF
TGTGCCACCAGCACGGAACAGGGTGAGCACTACGAGCAGTACTTC
>TRBV6-1|-|TRBJ2-7|-
CASSDPAGGQTVSYEQYF
TGTGCCAGCAGTGACCCCGCCGGTGGACAGACCGTCTCCTACGAGCAGTACTTC
>TRBV30|-|TRBJ1-1|-
CAWSSAQGRYTEAFF
TGTGCCTGGAGTTCCGCACAGGGTAGGTACACTGAAGCTTTCTTT
>TRBV7-9|TRBD1|TRBJ2-7|-
CASSWSRTGGSYEQYF
TGTGCCAGCAGCTGGTCGCGGACAGGGGGCTCCTACGAGCAGTACTTC
>TRBV4-1|TRBD1|TRBJ1-2|-
CASSQGRQGTYGYTF
TGCGCCAGCAGCCAAGGCAGACAGGGTACCTATGGCTACACCTTC
>TRBV30|-|TRBJ1-1|-
CAWDGGDTEAFF
TGTGCCTGGGACGGTGGGGACACTGAAGCTTTCTTT
>TRBV5-6|-|TRBJ1-5|-
CASSPHMGLPQHF
TGTGCCAGCAGCCCTCACATGGGTCTGCCCCAGCATTTT
>TRBV6-5|-|TRBJ2-5|-
CASSYSFDSSAWETQYF
TGTGCCAGCAGTTACTCGTTCGACAGTTCGGCGTGGGAGACCCAGTACTTC
>TRBV20-1|-|TRBJ2-5|-
CSARDLGAEQETQYF
TGCAGTGCTAGAGATCTAGGAGCGGAACAAGAGACCCAGTACTTC
>TRBV2|-|TRBJ2-1|once
CASSVDSLPYNEQFF
TGTGCCAGCAGTGTAGACTCCCTGCCCTACAATGAGCAGTTCTTC
>TRBV27|TRBD2|TRBJ2-1|-
CASSLSGGGYGEQFF
TGTGCCAGCAGTTTAAGTGGCGGGGGGTACGGTGAGCAGTTCTTC
>TRBV6-1|-|TRBJ2-7|-
CASSEVKGYYEQYF
TGTGCCAGCAGTGAGGTCAAAGGCTACTACGAGCAGTACTTC
>TRBV19|TRBD2|TRBJ2-2|once
CASSTLAGGPTGELFF
TGTGCCAGTAGTACCCTAGCGGGAGGGCCGACCGGGGAGCTGTTTTTT
>TRBV20-1|TRBD1|TRBJ2-1|-
CSARDQDRAINEQFF
TGCAGTGCTAGAGATCAGGACAGGGCGATCAATGAGCAGTTCTTC
>TRBV6-1|-|TRBJ1-1|-
CASRQGFTEAFF
TGTGCCAGCAGACAGGGTTTCACTGAAGCTTTCTTT
>TRBV2|-|TRBJ1-2|-
CASSGRDNYGYTF
TGTGCCAGCAGTGGTCGGGACAACTATGGCTACACCTTC
>TRBV6-5|-|TRBJ2-3|-
CASSYSITGGDGTDTQYF
TGTGCCAGCAGTTACTCGATTACTGGTGGGGATGGCACAGATACGCAGTATTTT
>TRBV7-9|TRBD2|TRBJ2-1|-
CASSGTRASGGAYNEQFF
TGTGCCAGCAGTGGAACGAGGGCTAGCGGGGGGGCCTACAATGAGCAGTTCTTC
>TRBV7-9|-|TRBJ1-1|-
CASSLDGGEAFF
TGTGCCAGCAGCTTAGATGGGGGGGAAGCTTTCTTT
>TRBV27|TRBD2|TRBJ2-1|once
CASSQPGTSADEQFF
TGTGCCAGCAGTCAGCCCGGGACTAGCGCCGATGAGCAGTTCTTC
>TRBV4-1|TRBD1|TRBJ1-2|-
CASSQDPAGGYYGYTF
TGCGCCAGCAGCCAAGACCCCGCAGGGGGCTACTATGGCTACACCTTC
>TRBV19|-|TRBJ1-2|-
CASSMGLLYGYTF
TGTGCCAGTAGTATGGGCCTTCTCTATGGCTACACCTTC
>TRBV27|TRBD2|TRBJ2-7|-
CASRSAGGYYEQYF
TGTGCCAGCAGAAGTGCGGGAGGCTACTACGAGCAGTACTTC
>TRBV6-5|TRBD1|TRBJ1-2|-
CASSWKTGYGYTF
TGTGCCAGCAGTTGGAAGACAGGGTATGGCTACACCTTC
>TRBV2|TRBD2|TRBJ2-1|few
CASMGTSGGTDEQFF
TGTGCCAGCATGGGGACTAGCGGGGGTACCGATGAGCAGTTCTTC
>TRBV30|TRBD1|TRBJ1-1|-
CAWSAGGGTEAFF
TGTGCCTGGAGCGCAGGGGGAGGCACTGAAGCTTTCTTT
>TRBV5-1|TRBD2|TRBJ2-3|-
CASSFTIAAGLFTDTQYF
TGCGCCAGCAGCTTTACCATCGCAGCGGGGCTCTTCACAGATACGCAGTATTTT